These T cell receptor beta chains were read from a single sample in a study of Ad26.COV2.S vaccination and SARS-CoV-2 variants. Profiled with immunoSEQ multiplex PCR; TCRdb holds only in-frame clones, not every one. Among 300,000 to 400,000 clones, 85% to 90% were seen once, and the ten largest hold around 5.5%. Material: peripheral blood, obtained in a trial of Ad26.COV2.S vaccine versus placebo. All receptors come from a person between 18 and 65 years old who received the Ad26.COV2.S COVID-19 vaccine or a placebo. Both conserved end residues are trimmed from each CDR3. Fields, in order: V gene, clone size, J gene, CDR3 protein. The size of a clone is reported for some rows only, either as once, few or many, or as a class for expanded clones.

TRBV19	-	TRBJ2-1	ATRLKRSSYNEQF
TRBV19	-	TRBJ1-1	ASSTRDRDTEAF
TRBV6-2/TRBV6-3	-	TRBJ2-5	ASSLVKRAETQY
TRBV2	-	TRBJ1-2	ASSLIDRYGYT
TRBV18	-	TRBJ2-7	ASSPDSSRGYEQY
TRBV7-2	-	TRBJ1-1	ASSLSGETEAF
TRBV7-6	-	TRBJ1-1	ASSLARGTAEAF
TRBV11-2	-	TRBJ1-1	ASSSYLTGPEAF
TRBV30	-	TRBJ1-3	AWSPGGGNTIY
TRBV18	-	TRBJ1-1	ASSPLSTEAF
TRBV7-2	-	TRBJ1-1	ASFTFAGRVRTEAF
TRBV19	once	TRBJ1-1	ASSFTSNYNTEAF
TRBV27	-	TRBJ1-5	ASSSNRRGANQPQH
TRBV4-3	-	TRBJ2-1	ASSQAAGPYNEQF
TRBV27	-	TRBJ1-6	ASIETPLH
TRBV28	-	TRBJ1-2	ASTTGRARGYT
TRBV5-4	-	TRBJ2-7	ASSPVSGGDYEQY
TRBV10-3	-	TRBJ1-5	ASSSGTGGTNQPQH
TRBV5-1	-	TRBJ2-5	ASSPTTQETQY
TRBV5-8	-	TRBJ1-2	ASSLGQGSNYGYT